One sample yielded the 8 T cell receptor beta chains listed below, sequenced in a study of read filtering for tumor transcriptome and immune sequencing. From 400 to 450 ng of RNA, a library with molecular barcoded alpha/delta and beta/gamma adaptors was made. TCRdb reanalysed the reads using MiXCR and keeps one entry per CDR3 protein. The table lists about 62,000 distinct CDR3 sequences, approximately 18% of them singletons. Sequenced material: a population of CD138-negative cells sorted from bone marrow. The receptors were sampled from a donor at least 40 years old with multiple myeloma.

The gene calls are TRBV19 and TRBJ2-5; weak D call: TRBD1 (6 bases). The CDR3 loop spans 15 amino acids. With 3 bases removed from V and 2 bases from J, the gap between germline ends came to 13 bases. From germline, CDR1 is LNHDA and CDR2 SQIVND (reference sequence). CDR3 nucleotide sequence: TGTGCCAGTAGTATGTCCGGAGACAGGCAAGAGACCCAGTACTTC. Its protein product is CASSMSGDRQETQYF. The variable domain in full, with the rest retrieved from reference TRBV19 and TRBJ2-5, is DGGITQSPKYLFRKEGQNVTLSCEQNLNHDAMYWYRQDPGQGLRLIYYSQIVNDFQKGDIAEGYSVSREKKESFPLTVTSAQKNPTAFYLCASSMSGDRQETQYFGPGTRLLVL.

V and J are TRBV19 and TRBJ2-2, with 8 nucleotides matching TRBD2. This CDR3 is built from 15 residues. Unmatched junction bases numbered 5, after V lost 4 bases and J lost 4 bases. In germline, CDR1 is LNHDA, CDR2 SQIVND (reference sequence). The CDR3 region is CASSNSGTVTGELFF. Here the CDR3 DNA reads TGTGCCAGTAGTAATAGCGGGACTGTCACCGGGGAGCTGTTTTTT.

V is TRBV19 and J is TRBJ1-5; D is unclear. CDR1 is LNHDA and CDR2 is SQIVND in the germline V gene (reference sequence). The CDR3 length is 15 residues. V shed 3 bases and J shed 0 bases, with 9 bases lying between them. The CDR3 DNA follows: TGTGCCAGTAGTATTGCGGGTTATAGCAATCAGCCCCAGCATTTT. It is translated as CASSIAGYSNQPQHF.

The sample holds many counts of this clonotype. The chain is built from TRBV20-1 and TRBJ2-1; TRBD2 agrees at 13 bases. Germline CDR1 is DFQATT and CDR2 is SNEGSKA (reference sequence). J was trimmed by 6 bases and V by 6 bases; bases with no gene match: 5. The CDR3 is made up of 14 amino acids. CDR3 bases: TGCAGTGCCCTGGGACTAGCGGGACCCAATGAGCAGTTCTTC. Its protein product is CSALGLAGPNEQFF.

This clonotype has only a few counts. J is TRBJ2-1 and V is TRBV27; D remains unclear. This CDR3 has 13 amino acids. CDR1 is MNHEY, CDR2 SMNVEV, per germline (reference sequence). Trimming removed 5 bases at V and 4 bases at J, with 9 bases between. The CDR3 sequence: CASSMLGYNEQFF. CDR3 DNA: TGTGCCAGCAGTATGCTAGGGTACAATGAGCAGTTCTTC.

This clonotype was counted ten times or more. The chain has TRBV29-1 and TRBJ2-7, with D possibly matching TRBD1 (5 bases). The V and J ends lost 6 bases and 7 bases respectively, with 19 bases between them. The CDR3 has 13 residues. Germline CDR1 reads SQVTM; CDR2 reads ANQGSEA. The CDR3 reads CSVIGPQGGEQYF. The DNA of the CDR3 is TGCAGCGTAATAGGGCCCCAGGGTGGGGAGCAGTACTTC.

For this clonotype: The conserved final phenylalanine or tryptophan is absent from the CDR3, which likely points to a read error. In nucleotides, the CDR3 is TGTGCCAGCAGCCCCCCGGGGGCAGGAGCGCCCACAGATACGCAGTATCTT. Encoded protein: CASSPPGAGAPTDTQYL. V gene TRBV7-9 combines with J gene TRBJ2-3, with D tentatively TRBD1 or TRBD2 (6 bases each). V was pared by 5 bases and J by 2 bases, with 20 bases between. The CDR3 contains 17 residues. Germline V gene sequence: CDR1 SEHNR, CDR2 FQNEAQ (reference sequence).

This clonotype was detected many times. This sequence joins TRBV20-1 and TRBJ2-7, with 9 bases matching TRBD2. Germline CDR1 is DFQATT and CDR2 is SNEGSKA (reference sequence). V gave up 3 bases and J gave up 3 bases; unmatched junction bases: 6. This CDR3 has 14 residues. CDR3 residues: CSASWGLANYEQYF. Here the CDR3 DNA reads TGCAGTGCTAGTTGGGGACTAGCCAACTACGAGCAGTACTTC.